This entry features one TCR beta chain sequence. In the original processing: Reference gene primer amplification gave estimated nucleated cell counts. Produced via immunoSEQ multiplex PCR; TCRdb's table is partial and in-frame only. V and J calls and clone size follow that table, whereas D and trimming were derived from the DNA. The profile shows around 250,000 clones, roughly 83% of them singletons. This record belongs to a study of blood T cell repertoires in COVID-19. Study context: Sites across the United States, Italy and Spain contributed samples from acute and convalescent COVID-19.

Unmatched junction bases numbered 11, after V lost 7 bases and J lost 2 bases. CDR1 is MDHEN, CDR2 SYDVKM, per germline. The length of the CDR3 is 15 residues. The genes are TRBV28 and TRBJ2-7; TRBD2 matches 7 bases. The sequenced sample was peripheral blood. This receptor was obtained from a man aged 55 to 69 who had recovered from COVID-19. CDR3 in DNA: TGTGCCAGCATCAACGTAGCGGGTAGTCCCTACGAGCAGTACTTC. Translated: CASINVAGSPYEQYF.